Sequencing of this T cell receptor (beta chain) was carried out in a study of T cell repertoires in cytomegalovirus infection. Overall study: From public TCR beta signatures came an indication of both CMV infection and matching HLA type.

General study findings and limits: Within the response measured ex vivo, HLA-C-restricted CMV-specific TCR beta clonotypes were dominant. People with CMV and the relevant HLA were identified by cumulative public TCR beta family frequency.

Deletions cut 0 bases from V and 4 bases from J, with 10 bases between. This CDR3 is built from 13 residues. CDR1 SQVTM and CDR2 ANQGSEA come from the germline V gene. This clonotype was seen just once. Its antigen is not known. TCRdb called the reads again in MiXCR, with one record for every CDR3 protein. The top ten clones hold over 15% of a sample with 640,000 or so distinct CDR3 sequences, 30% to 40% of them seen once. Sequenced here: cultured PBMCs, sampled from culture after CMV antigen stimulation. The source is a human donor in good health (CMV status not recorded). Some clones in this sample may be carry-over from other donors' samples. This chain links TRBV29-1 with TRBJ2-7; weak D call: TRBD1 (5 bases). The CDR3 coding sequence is TGCAGCGTTGAAGAACCCCAGGGTTACGAGCAGTACTTC. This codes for CSVEEPQGYEQYF.